This T cell receptor beta chain comes out of a study of monozygotic twins with inflammatory bowel disease. Notes on the study in general: Clonotype sharing was lower in IBD patients than healthy twins, most markedly with disease activity.

On this clonotype itself: Its antigen remains unknown.

The CDR3 is 13 residues long. Germline V gene sequence: CDR1 DFQATT, CDR2 SNEGSKA (reference sequence). TCRdb re-called the 5' RACE reads and shows each CDR3 protein once, DNA omitted. The listing contains about 93,000 distinct CDR3 sequences. The specimen sequenced was blood. The V and J genes are TRBV20-1 and TRBJ2-3; the D call from TCRdb, TRBD2, cannot be confirmed without DNA. This sequence originates from a human donor with ulcerative colitis or Crohn's disease, or a healthy co-twin of an affected twin (not recorded which). CDR3 sequence reads: CSASAGITDTQYF.